This T cell receptor (beta chain) was recovered during a study of blood T cells in healthy people across ages. This clonotype has more than one count but fewer than ten. Its target is not known. CDR1 and CDR2 from the germline V gene are SGHRS and YFSETQ. The CDR3 length is 13 residues. The donors, all healthy, were Caucasians living in Russia, aged roughly 6 to 95. Together with a sample-barcoded 5' primer, a J-beta primer mix was included in a second PCR lasting about 6 to 12 cycles. Tags on each cDNA molecule came from a template-switch adaptor with 12 random nucleotides. TCRdb called the 5' RACE reads again in MiXCR, with one record for every CDR3 protein. Of around 1,900,000 distinct CDR3 sequences listed, about two fifths are singletons. General observations from the study: Measured against age, TCR beta diversity per million T cells decreased in a roughly linear manner. Compared with aged donors, long-lived donors showed fewer expanded clones, suggesting selection.

This TCR came from a human donor in good health. Material: blood. The J gene is TRBJ2-5, the V gene TRBV5-1; D is uncertain. The end of the DNA fits TRBJ2-7 better, so the J call may be wrong. The CDR3 reads CASSSPSEYEQYF. The CDR3 nucleotides are TGCGCCAGCAGCAGCCCGTCAGAATACGAGCAGTACTTC.